This T cell receptor (beta chain) stems from a study of cytomegalovirus exposure and HLA in healthy donors. Study-level points and caveats: An analysis was carried out later, and it reportedly showed fewer N-insertions in an Asian-associated ancestry cluster than the approximately 610-donor mean.

PCR amplification relied on 60 Vbeta primers (plus 13 Jbeta primers). The protocol was immunoSEQ multiplex PCR, while the TCRdb copy is restricted to in-frame clones and leaves out a portion. This table holds a few hundred thousand clones, approximately 80% found once. Comments on this clone: Its specificity is unknown.

The CDR3 sequence is 16 residues long. Germline trimming cut 4 bases from V and 1 base from J; bases unmatched to any gene: 10. CDR1 and CDR2 from the germline V gene are SGDLS and YYNGEE. The TCR was taken from a middle-aged woman in good health and CMV-seronegative. The chain has TRBV9 and TRBJ1-1; TRBD1 matches at 7 bases. Sequencing input: PBMCs. The CDR3 is CASSNSLRQGNTEAFF. Written as DNA, the CDR3 is TGTGCCAGCAGCAACAGCCTCAGACAGGGGAACACTGAAGCTTTCTTT.